These T cell receptor beta chains were read from a single sample in a study of T-cell memory formation after mild COVID-19. TCRdb reanalysed the 5' RACE reads using MiXCR and keeps one entry per CDR3 protein. The sample shows about 400,000 distinct CDR3 sequences, under 15% of them seen only once. Sequences were obtained from PBMCs or a T cell subset sorted from them (not recorded which). The receptor set was obtained from a man between 18 and 35 years old who had mild COVID-19 (a few samples of this study predate the infection). Cell type and time point are not known. CDR3s include the opening cysteine and the closing phenylalanine or tryptophan. The D gene is left open where the match is weak. Expanded clones are given a class, and other clones once, few, many or no size at all.

V,J,D,size,CDR3,DNA
TRBV2,TRBJ1-2,NA,NA,CASSEARHGSNYGYTF,TGTGCCAGCAGTGAAGCGAGGCACGGGAGCAACTATGGCTACACCTTC
TRBV10-2,TRBJ2-2,NA,NA,CASRRSGAKYTGELFF,TGCGCCAGCAGAAGGTCTGGGGCCAAATACACCGGGGAGCTGTTTTTT
TRBV5-4,TRBJ2-5,NA,few,CASSLGQGIQETQYF,TGTGCCAGCAGCTTGGGTCAGGGCATCCAAGAGACCCAGTACTTC
TRBV7-9,TRBJ2-5,NA,few,CASSFGTGGETQYF,TGTGCCAGCAGCTTCGGGACCGGCGGAGAGACCCAGTACTTC
TRBV7-9,TRBJ1-3,NA,NA,CASSLEGSSGNTIYF,TGTGCCAGCAGCTTGGAGGGAAGCTCTGGAAACACCATATATTTT
TRBV4-2,TRBJ2-1,TRBD2,NA,CASSRELAGGYEQFF,TGTGCCAGCAGCCGAGAACTAGCGGGGGGCTATGAGCAGTTCTTC
TRBV28,TRBJ2-3,TRBD1,few,CASTSRGTGGDTQYF,TGTGCCAGCACCTCGCGTGGGACAGGGGGGGATACGCAGTATTTT
TRBV30,TRBJ1-3,NA,few,CAWSWGSGNTIYF,TGTGCCTGGAGTTGGGGGTCTGGAAACACCATATATTTT
TRBV4-3,TRBJ1-5,NA,few,CASSQAENQPQHF,TGCGCCAGCAGCCAGGCGGAGAATCAGCCCCAGCATTTT
TRBV4-3,TRBJ2-6,NA,few,CASSQDPSGALSSGANVLTF,TGCGCCAGCAGCCAAGATCCGTCGGGGGCCCTGAGCTCTGGGGCCAACGTCCTGACTTTC
TRBV7-2,TRBJ2-3,NA,once,CASSLYGLNTDTQYF,TGTGCCAGCAGCTTATATGGCCTAAACACAGATACGCAGTATTTT
TRBV9,TRBJ2-1,TRBD2,NA,CASSPRTSLLNEQFF,TGTGCCAGCAGCCCCCGGACTAGCCTCCTCAATGAGCAGTTCTTC
TRBV5-6,TRBJ2-1,TRBD2,NA,CASSLVVVTSVYNEQFF,TGTGCCAGCAGCTTGGTAGTCGTGACTAGCGTCTACAATGAGCAGTTCTTC
TRBV15,TRBJ2-5,NA,NA,CATSLPAGQETQYF,TGTGCCACCAGCCTGCCGGCTGGGCAAGAGACCCAGTACTTC
TRBV24-1,TRBJ2-3,NA,NA,CATSSADTQYF,TGTGCCACCAGTTCGGCAGATACGCAGTATTTT
TRBV9,TRBJ1-1,NA,NA,CASSVVYRRFRTEAFF,TGTGCCAGCAGCGTAGTCTATCGCCGGTTTCGCACTGAAGCTTTCTTT
TRBV3-1,TRBJ2-6,NA,few,CASSHSSGANVLTF,TGTGCCAGCAGCCACAGCTCTGGGGCCAACGTCCTGACTTTC
TRBV7-3,TRBJ2-2,TRBD1,many,CASTPQGTENTGELFF,TGTGCCAGCACCCCCCAGGGGACAGAGAACACCGGGGAGCTGTTTTTT
TRBV27,TRBJ2-7,TRBD2,NA,CASSPLAGGQEQYF,TGTGCCAGCAGTCCCCTAGCGGGGGGGCAGGAGCAGTACTTC
TRBV6-1,TRBJ2-4,NA,NA,CASSEVLGLAKNIQYF,TGTGCCAGCAGTGAGGTTTTGGGACTAGCCAAAAACATTCAGTACTTC
TRBV12-3/TRBV12-4,TRBJ2-3,NA,few,CASSPPDPDTQYF,TGTGCCAGCAGTCCCCCGGACCCAGATACGCAGTATTTT
TRBV7-2,TRBJ2-4,NA,few,CASSPTRGSAGNIQYF,TGTGCCAGCAGCCCTACGCGGGGATCCGCGGGGAACATTCAGTACTTC
TRBV5-1,TRBJ2-2,TRBD2,NA,CASSWGVSGGANTGELFF,TGCGCCAGCAGCTGGGGAGTCAGCGGGGGAGCGAACACCGGGGAGCTGTTTTTT
TRBV7-2,TRBJ1-6,TRBD1,NA,CASSLGGGPFDF,TGTGCCAGCAGCTTAGGAGGGGGCCCCTTTGACTTT
TRBV6-4,TRBJ2-1,NA,NA,CASSPLGGNEQFF,TGTGCCAGCAGCCCCTTAGGAGGCAATGAGCAGTTCTTC
TRBV20-1,TRBJ2-1,NA,many,CSATSLGTSSYNEQFF,TGCAGTGCAACTAGCCTGGGGACTTCATCCTACAATGAGCAGTTCTTC
TRBV4-1,TRBJ2-2,TRBD1,few,CASSQVFGNRGITGELFF,TGCGCCAGCAGCCAAGTATTCGGTAACAGGGGTATAACCGGGGAGCTGTTTTTT
TRBV27,TRBJ1-6,TRBD1,NA,CASIQGERSPLHF,TGTGCCAGTATCCAGGGGGAACGATCACCCCTCCACTTT